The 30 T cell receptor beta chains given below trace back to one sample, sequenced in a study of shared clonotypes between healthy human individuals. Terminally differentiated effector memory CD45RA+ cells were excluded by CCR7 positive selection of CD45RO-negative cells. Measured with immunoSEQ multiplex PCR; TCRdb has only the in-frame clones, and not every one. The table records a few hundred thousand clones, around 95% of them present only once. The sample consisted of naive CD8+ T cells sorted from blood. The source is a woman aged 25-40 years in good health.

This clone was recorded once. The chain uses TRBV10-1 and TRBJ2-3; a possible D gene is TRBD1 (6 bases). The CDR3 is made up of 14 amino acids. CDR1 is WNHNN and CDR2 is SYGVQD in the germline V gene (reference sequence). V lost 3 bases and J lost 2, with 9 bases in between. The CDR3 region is CASSDDRTTDTQYF. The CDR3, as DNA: TGCGCCAGCAGTGACGACAGGACCACAGATACGCAGTATTTT.

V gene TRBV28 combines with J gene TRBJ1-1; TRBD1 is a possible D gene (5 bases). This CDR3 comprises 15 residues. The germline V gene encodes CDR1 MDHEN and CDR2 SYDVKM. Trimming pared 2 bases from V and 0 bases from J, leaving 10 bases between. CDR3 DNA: TGTGCCAGCAGTTTACCCGTAGGGGTGAACACTGAAGCTTTCTTT. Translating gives CASSLPVGVNTEAFF.

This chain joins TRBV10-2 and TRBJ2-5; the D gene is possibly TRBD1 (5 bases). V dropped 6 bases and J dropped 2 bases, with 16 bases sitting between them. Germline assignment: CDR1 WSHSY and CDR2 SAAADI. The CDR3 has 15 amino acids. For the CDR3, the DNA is TGCGCCAGCAGCGGGCTAGGGGTTTTACAAGAGACCCAGTACTTC. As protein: CASSGLGVLQETQYF.

For the CDR3, the DNA is TGTGCCAGCAGTGAAATACGGGATCAGCCCCAGCATTTT. As protein: CASSEIRDQPQHF. This sequence joins TRBV6-1 and TRBJ1-5, with D uncertain. V lost 2 bases, J lost 5 bases, and 7 bases lay in between. The CDR3 spans 13 residues. CDR1 and CDR2 from the germline V gene are MNHNS and SASEGT.

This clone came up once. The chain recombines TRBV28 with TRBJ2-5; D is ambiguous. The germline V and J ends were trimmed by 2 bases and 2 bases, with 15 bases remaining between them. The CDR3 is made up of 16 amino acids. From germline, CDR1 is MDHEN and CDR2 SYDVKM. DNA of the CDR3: TGTGCCAGCAGTTTAACCTTGTCGGCAGCTCAAGAGACCCAGTACTTC. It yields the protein CASSLTLSAAQETQYF.

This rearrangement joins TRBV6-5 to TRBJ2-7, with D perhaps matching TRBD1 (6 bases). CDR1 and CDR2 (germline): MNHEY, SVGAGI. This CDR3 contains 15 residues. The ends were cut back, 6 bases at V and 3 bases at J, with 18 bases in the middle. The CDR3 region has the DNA TGTGCCAGCAGCTACAGTCGGGACAACAACTACGAGCAGTACTTC. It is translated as CASSYSRDNNYEQYF.

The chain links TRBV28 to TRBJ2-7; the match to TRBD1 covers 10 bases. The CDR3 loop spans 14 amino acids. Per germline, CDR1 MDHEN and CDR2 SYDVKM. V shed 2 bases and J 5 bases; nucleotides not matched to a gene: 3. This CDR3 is CASSLTGQGDEQYF. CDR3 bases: TGTGCCAGCAGTTTAACTGGACAGGGGGACGAGCAGTACTTC.

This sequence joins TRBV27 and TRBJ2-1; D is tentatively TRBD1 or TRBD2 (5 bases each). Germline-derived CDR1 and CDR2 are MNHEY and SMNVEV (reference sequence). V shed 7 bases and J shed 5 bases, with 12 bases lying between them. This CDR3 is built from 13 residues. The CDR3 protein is CASTQGEDNEQFF. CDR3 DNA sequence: TGTGCCAGCACCCAGGGAGAGGACAATGAGCAGTTCTTC.

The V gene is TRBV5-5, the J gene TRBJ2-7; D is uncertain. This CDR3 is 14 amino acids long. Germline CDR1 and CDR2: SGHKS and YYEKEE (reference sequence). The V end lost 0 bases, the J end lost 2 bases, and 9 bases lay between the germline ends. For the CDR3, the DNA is TGTGCCAGCAGCTTGGGACACATCGCCTACGAGCAGTACTTC. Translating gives CASSLGHIAYEQYF.

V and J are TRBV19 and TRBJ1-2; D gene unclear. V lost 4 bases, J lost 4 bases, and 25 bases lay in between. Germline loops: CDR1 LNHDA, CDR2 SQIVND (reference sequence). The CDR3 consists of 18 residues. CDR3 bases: TGTGCCAGTAGTAGCGGGGATGGGCCGGAGAGGATTCCCTATGGCTACACCTTC. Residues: CASSSGDGPERIPYGYTF.

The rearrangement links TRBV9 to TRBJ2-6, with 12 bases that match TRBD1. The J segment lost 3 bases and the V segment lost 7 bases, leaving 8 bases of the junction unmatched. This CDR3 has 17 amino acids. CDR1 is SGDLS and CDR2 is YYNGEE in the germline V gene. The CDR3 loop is CASARDRGLGGANVLTF. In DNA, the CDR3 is TGTGCCAGCGCCCGGGACAGGGGGCTTGGTGGGGCCAACGTCCTGACTTTC. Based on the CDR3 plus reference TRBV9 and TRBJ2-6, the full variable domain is DSGVTQTPKHLITATGQRVTLRCSPRSGDLSVYWYQQSLDQGLQFLIQYYNGEERAKGNILERFSAQQFPDLHSELNLSSLELGDSALYFCASARDRGLGGANVLTFGAGSRLTVL.

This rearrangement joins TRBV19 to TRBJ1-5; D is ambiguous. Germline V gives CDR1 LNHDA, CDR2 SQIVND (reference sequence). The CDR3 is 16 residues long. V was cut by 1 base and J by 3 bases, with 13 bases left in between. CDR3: CASSIVQWGFNQPQHF. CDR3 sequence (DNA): TGTGCCAGTAGTATAGTACAATGGGGTTTCAATCAGCCCCAGCATTTT. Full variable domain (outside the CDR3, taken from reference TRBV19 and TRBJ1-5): DGGITQSPKYLFRKEGQNVTLSCEQNLNHDAMYWYRQDPGQGLRLIYYSQIVNDFQKGDIAEGYSVSREKKESFPLTVTSAQKNPTAFYLCASSIVQWGFNQPQHFGDGTRLSIL.

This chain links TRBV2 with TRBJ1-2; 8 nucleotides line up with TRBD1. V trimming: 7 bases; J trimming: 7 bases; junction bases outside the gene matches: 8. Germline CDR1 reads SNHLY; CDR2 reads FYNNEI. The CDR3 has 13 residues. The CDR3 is CASTDRGGFGYTF. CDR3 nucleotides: TGTGCCAGCACCGACAGGGGAGGGTTTGGCTACACCTTC.

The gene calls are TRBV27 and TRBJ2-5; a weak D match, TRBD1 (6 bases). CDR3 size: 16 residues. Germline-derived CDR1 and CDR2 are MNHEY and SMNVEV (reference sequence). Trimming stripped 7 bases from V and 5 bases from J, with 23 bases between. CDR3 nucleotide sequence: TGTGCCAGCAATCCCGGGACAAGCAATTGGGGGGAGACCCAGTACTTC. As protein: CASNPGTSNWGETQYF.

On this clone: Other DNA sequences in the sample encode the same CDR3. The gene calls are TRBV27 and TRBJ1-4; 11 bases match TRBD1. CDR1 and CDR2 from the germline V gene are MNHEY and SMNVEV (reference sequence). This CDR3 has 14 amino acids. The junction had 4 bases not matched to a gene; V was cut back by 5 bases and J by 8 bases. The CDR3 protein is CASSLGTGGEKLFF. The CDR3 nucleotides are TGTGCCAGCAGTCTCGGGACAGGGGGGGAAAAACTGTTTTTT.

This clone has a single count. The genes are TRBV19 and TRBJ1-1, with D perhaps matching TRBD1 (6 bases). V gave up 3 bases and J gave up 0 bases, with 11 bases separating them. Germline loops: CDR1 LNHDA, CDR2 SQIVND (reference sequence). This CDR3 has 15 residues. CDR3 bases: TGTGCCAGTAGTATCCCGACAGGTGTGAACACTGAAGCTTTCTTT. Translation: CASSIPTGVNTEAFF.

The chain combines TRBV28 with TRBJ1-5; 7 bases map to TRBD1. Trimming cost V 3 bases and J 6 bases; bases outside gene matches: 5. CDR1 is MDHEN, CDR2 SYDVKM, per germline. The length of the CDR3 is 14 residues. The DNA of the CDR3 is TGTGCCAGCAGTTTTCTGGCAGGGGGTCAGCCCCAGCATTTT. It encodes CASSFLAGGQPQHF.

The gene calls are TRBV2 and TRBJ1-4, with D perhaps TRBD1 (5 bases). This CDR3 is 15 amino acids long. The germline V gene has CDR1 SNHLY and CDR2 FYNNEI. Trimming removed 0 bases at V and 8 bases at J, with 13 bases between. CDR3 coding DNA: TGTGCCAGCAGTGAAGCGAAGGCAGGGAAGGAAAAACTGTTTTTT. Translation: CASSEAKAGKEKLFF.

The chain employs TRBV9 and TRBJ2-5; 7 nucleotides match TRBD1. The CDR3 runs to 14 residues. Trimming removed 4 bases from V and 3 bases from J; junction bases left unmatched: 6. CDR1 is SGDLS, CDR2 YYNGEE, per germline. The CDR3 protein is CASSPLDREETQYF. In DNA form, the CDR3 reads TGTGCCAGCAGCCCACTAGACAGGGAAGAGACCCAGTACTTC.

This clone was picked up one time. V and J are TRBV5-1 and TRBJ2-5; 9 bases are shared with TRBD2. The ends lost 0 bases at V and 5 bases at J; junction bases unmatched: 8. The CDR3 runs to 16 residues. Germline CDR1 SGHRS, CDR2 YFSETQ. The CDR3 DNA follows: TGCGCCAGCAGCTTGGAGCAGGCGGGAGGGGAGGAGACCCAGTACTTC. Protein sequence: CASSLEQAGGEETQYF.

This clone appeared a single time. CDR3 region: CASRDRGPEQYF. CDR3 sequence (DNA): TGTGCCAGCCGGGACAGGGGCCCCGAGCAGTACTTC. The chain is built from TRBV6-5 and TRBJ2-7; 10 nucleotides align to TRBD1. With V trimmed by 8 bases and J by 6 bases, 4 bases remained unmatched. The CDR3 runs 12 residues. Looked up from germline, CDR1 is MNHEY and CDR2 is SVGAGI.

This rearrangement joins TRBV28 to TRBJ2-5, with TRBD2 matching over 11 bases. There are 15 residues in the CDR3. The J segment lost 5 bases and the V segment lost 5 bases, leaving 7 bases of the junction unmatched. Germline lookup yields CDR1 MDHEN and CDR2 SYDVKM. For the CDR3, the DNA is TGTGCCAGCAGTCACCGACTAGCGGGATTGGAGACCCAGTACTTC. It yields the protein CASSHRLAGLETQYF.

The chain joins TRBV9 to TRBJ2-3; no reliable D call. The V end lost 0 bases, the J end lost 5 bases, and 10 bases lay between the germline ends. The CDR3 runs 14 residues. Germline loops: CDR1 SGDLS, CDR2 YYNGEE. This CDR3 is CASSVDPPGDTQYF. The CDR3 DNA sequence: TGTGCCAGCAGCGTAGACCCTCCGGGAGATACGCAGTATTTT.

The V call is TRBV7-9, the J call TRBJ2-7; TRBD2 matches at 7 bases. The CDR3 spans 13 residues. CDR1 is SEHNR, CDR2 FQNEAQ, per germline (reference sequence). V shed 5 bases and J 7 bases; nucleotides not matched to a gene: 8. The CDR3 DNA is TGTGCCAGCAGCCCCCCCGGGGGGAGGGAGCAGTACTTC. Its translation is CASSPPGGREQYF.

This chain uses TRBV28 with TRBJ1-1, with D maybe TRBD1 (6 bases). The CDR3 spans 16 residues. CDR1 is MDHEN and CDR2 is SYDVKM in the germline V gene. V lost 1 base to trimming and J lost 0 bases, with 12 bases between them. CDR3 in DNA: TGTGCCAGCAGTTTATACGGGACATTTATGAACACTGAAGCTTTCTTT. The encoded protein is CASSLYGTFMNTEAFF.

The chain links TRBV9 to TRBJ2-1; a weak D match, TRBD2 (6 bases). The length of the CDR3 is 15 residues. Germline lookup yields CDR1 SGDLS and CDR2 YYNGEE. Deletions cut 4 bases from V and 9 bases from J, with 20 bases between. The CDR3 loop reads CASSSTGEPGSEQFF. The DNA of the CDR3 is TGTGCCAGCAGCTCAACGGGGGAGCCGGGTAGTGAGCAGTTCTTC.

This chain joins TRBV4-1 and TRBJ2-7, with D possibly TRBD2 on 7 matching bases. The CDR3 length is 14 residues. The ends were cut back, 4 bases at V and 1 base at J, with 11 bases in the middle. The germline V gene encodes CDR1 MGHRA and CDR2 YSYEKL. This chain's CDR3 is CASSPKGGSYEQYF. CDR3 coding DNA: TGCGCCAGCAGCCCGAAGGGGGGGTCCTACGAGCAGTACTTC.

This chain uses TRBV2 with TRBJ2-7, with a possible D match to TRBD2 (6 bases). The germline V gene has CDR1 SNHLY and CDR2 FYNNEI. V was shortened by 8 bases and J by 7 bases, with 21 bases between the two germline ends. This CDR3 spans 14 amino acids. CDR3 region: CASSPEGLITEQYF. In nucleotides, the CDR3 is TGTGCCAGCTCTCCGGAGGGCCTTATTACTGAGCAGTACTTC. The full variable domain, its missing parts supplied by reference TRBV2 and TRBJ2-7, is EPEVTQTPSHQVTQMGQEVILRCVPISNHLYFYWYRQILGQKVEFLVSFYNNEISEKSEIFDDQFSVERPDGSNFTLKIRSTKLEDSAMYFCASSPEGLITEQYFGPGTRLTVT.

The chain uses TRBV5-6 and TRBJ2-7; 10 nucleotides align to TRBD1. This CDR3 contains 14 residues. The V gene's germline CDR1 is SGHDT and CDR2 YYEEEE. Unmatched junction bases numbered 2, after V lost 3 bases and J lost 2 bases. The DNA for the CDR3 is TGTGCCAGCAGCTGGGGGACAGGGGCCTACGAGCAGTACTTC. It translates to CASSWGTGAYEQYF.

The CDR3: CASSFGLAETDTQYF. The CDR3 region has the DNA TGTGCCAGCAGCTTCGGCCTAGCGGAAACAGATACGCAGTATTTT. This chain joins TRBV5-6 and TRBJ2-3; 7 bases agree with TRBD2. Germline values: CDR1 SGHDT, CDR2 YYEEEE. The junction had 6 bases not matched to a gene; V was cut back by 2 bases and J by 3 bases. The CDR3 has 15 residues. Looking up the rest from reference TRBV5-6 and TRBJ2-3 gives the full variable domain: DAGVTQSPTHLIKTRGQQVTLRCSPKSGHDTVSWYQQALGQGPQFIFQYYEEEERQRGNFPDRFSGHQFPNYSSELNVNALLLGDSALYLCASSFGLAETDTQYFGPGTRLTVL.